These 21 T cell receptor beta chains were sequenced from one sample in a study of blood T cell repertoires in COVID-19 (dated by TCRdb to 2020 to 2022). Library preparation employed the immunoSEQ multiplex PCR assay. Imported from immuneACCESS, the table was reduced by TCRdb to in-frame sequences with V and J called. These copies leave out some clones; in studies compared against another copy, an unresolved V gene accounts for under half, and the cause of the remainder is not known. This sample gives under 35,000 clones in total; more than 75% of them show up just once. The biggest ten clones account for about 6% of the sample. What was sequenced was peripheral blood. These receptors originate from a human donor in a cohort sampled during active COVID-19.

The rearrangement links TRBV7-9 to TRBJ2-3, with 8 nucleotides matching TRBD2. The CDR3 extends over 15 amino acids. Germline CDR1 and CDR2: SEHNR and FQNEAQ (reference sequence). V shed 4 bases, J shed 3 bases, and the junction held 6 bases outside the gene matches. In DNA form, the CDR3 reads TGTGCCAGCAGCTCCACCTCGGGGGGGACAGATACGCAGTATTTT. This codes for CASSSTSGGTDTQYF. The variable domain in full, with the rest retrieved from reference TRBV7-9 and TRBJ2-3, is DTGVSQNPRHKITKRGQNVTFRCDPISEHNRLYWYRQTLGQGPEFLTYFQNEAQLEKSRLLSDRFSAERPKGSFSTLEIQRTEQGDSAMYLCASSSTSGGTDTQYFGPGTRLTVL.

The table lists this clone with a count of one. The chain carries TRBV10-3 and TRBJ1-4, with a possible D match to TRBD1 (6 bases). Between the trimmed V and J ends, which lost 3 bases and 2 bases, there was a span of 10 bases. Germline loops: CDR1 ENHRY, CDR2 SYGVKD. The CDR3 totals 15 residues. The CDR3 DNA reads TGTGCCATCAGTGAAAGGGGGGGGACTAATGAAAAACTGTTTTTT. Its protein product is CAISERGGTNEKLFF.

The CDR3 DNA reads as TGCGCCAGCAGCTTGGAAGGGAGGGACGGAAACACCATATATTTT. Amino acid sequence: CASSLEGRDGNTIYF. V usage is TRBV5-1 and J usage is TRBJ1-3; D is perhaps TRBD1 (5 bases). The germline V gene encodes CDR1 SGHRS and CDR2 YFSETQ. The length of the CDR3 is 15 residues. Trimming removed 0 bases from V and 4 bases from J, with 11 bases in between.

The J gene is TRBJ2-7, the V gene TRBV21-1; the table assigns TRBD1, which was not confirmed against the DNA. TRBV21-1 corresponds to a pseudogene. CDR3 size: 16 residues. CDR3 loop: CASSKFGAGGSYEQYF. The CDR3, as DNA: TGTGCCAGCAGCAAATTCGGAGCAGGGGGATCCTACGAGCAGTACTTC.

A single count supports this clone. This chain connects TRBV24-1 to TRBJ2-7; 8 bases map to TRBD1. Losses at the gene ends were 6 bases for V and 0 bases for J; bases not matched to a gene: 6. The germline gives CDR1 KGHDR, CDR2 SFDVKD. The CDR3 runs 15 residues. The CDR3 spells CATSPRTGLSYEQYF. The CDR3 region has the DNA TGTGCCACCAGTCCAAGGACAGGGCTCTCCTACGAGCAGTACTTC.

This clone was seen only a few times. The genes are TRBV30 and TRBJ1-1; TRBD1 matches 7 bases. The ends lost 2 bases at V and 3 bases at J; junction bases unmatched: 6. The CDR3 length is 14 residues. The germline V gene has CDR1 GTSNPN and CDR2 SVGIG (reference sequence). The DNA for the CDR3 is TGTGCCTGGAGTCCGACAGGGACCTACACTGAAGCTTTCTTT. Residues: CAWSPTGTYTEAFF.

The chain uses TRBV27 and TRBJ1-2; 8 bases match TRBD1. The CDR3 is 16 residues long. V trimming: 5 bases; J trimming: 3 bases; junction bases outside the gene matches: 11. Germline-derived CDR1 and CDR2 are MNHEY and SMNVEV (reference sequence). In nucleotides, the CDR3 is TGTGCCAGCAGTGGAGGACAGGGTGGGGATGACTATGGCTACACCTTC. Translating gives CASSGGQGGDDYGYTF.

The chain links TRBV6-2 or TRBV6-3 to TRBJ2-5; 7 bases agree with TRBD1. The CDR3 runs to 14 residues. The trim removed 4 bases at V and 2 bases at J, leaving 4 bases unmatched. Per germline, CDR1 MNHEY and CDR2 SVGEGT. CDR3 nucleotides: TGTGCCAGCAGTTGGACAGGAGCACAAGAGACCCAGTACTTC. Translated, it gives CASSWTGAQETQYF.

CDR3 protein: CASSLVDGGGYGYTF. The DNA for the CDR3 is TGTGCCAGCAGTTTGGTGGACGGGGGGGGCTATGGCTACACCTTC. The chain employs TRBV27 and TRBJ1-2; maybe TRBD1 (5 bases). This CDR3 comprises 15 residues. From germline, CDR1 is MNHEY and CDR2 SMNVEV (reference sequence). V lost 3 bases to trimming and J lost 4 bases, with 15 bases between them.

This clone appeared a single time. The DNA of the CDR3 is TGTGCCAGCAGCCAAGCCGGGACAGGGCTTTTTACTGGGGCCAACGTCCTGACTTTC. Its protein product is CASSQAGTGLFTGANVLTF. The V and J genes are TRBV3-1 (or the pseudogene TRBV3-2) and TRBJ2-6, with 9 bases matching TRBD1. V shed 1 base and J 2 bases; nucleotides not matched to a gene: 9. The CDR3 is 19 amino acids. The germline V gene has CDR1 LGHDT and CDR2 YNNKEL (reference sequence).

This clone has more than one count but fewer than ten. The chain links TRBV15 to TRBJ2-5; maybe TRBD2 (5 bases). Between the trimmed V and J ends, which lost 5 bases and 4 bases, there was a span of 11 bases. This CDR3 is built from 13 residues. The germline gives CDR1 LNHNV, CDR2 YYDKDF (reference sequence). The CDR3, as DNA: TGTGCCACCAGCGAGCTAGCAGGAGAGACCCAGTACTTC. Translating it yields CATSELAGETQYF.

The chain employs TRBV4-2 and TRBJ2-7; TRBD2 aligns across 15 bases. Germline assignment: CDR1 LGHNA and CDR2 YNFKEQ. V shed 4 bases and J 4 bases; nucleotides not matched to a gene: 11. The CDR3 is 18 amino acids. In DNA form, the CDR3 reads TGTGCCAGCAGCCGAGGACTAGCGGGGGGGTCGGGGAGTTACGAGCAGTACTTC. This codes for CASSRGLAGGSGSYEQYF.

The chain employs TRBV5-6 and TRBJ2-7; 7 positions agree with TRBD1. Trimming at V came to 4 bases and at J to 5 bases, leaving 9 bases not matched to a gene. The CDR3 runs to 14 residues. Germline V CDR1 and CDR2: SGHDT, YYEEEE. CDR3 coding DNA: TGTGCCAGCAGCGCGGTAGGACAGGTCGACGAGCAGTACTTC. Protein sequence: CASSAVGQVDEQYF.

The rearrangement links TRBV3-1 (or the pseudogene TRBV3-2) to TRBJ2-5; 9 nucleotides agree with TRBD2. The V and J ends lost 4 bases and 5 bases, in that order; junction bases with no gene match: 11. CDR3 size: 16 residues. CDR1 and CDR2 (germline): LGHDT, YNNKEL (reference sequence). CDR3 residues: CASSRPVGGGAETQYF. In DNA form, the CDR3 reads TGTGCCAGCAGCCGACCCGTCGGCGGGGGGGCGGAGACCCAGTACTTC.

J is TRBJ2-3 and V is TRBV5-6, with a tentative D call TRBD2 (5 bases). Germline V gene data show CDR1 as SGHDT and CDR2 as YYEEEE. The V end lost 0 bases, the J end lost 5 bases, and 16 bases lay between the germline ends. The CDR3 sequence is 16 residues long. The CDR3 nucleotides read TGTGCCAGCAGCTTGGGCAGTCGGAGGTCGGGAGATACGCAGTATTTT. This translates into CASSLGSRRSGDTQYF.

The chain uses TRBV27 and TRBJ2-5; 7 bases are a match to TRBD1. V dropped 0 bases and J dropped 4; count of bases not matched to a gene: 11. CDR1 is MNHEY, CDR2 SMNVEV, per germline (reference sequence). The CDR3 has 17 amino acids. The CDR3 spells CASSLSLGLRGRETQYF. CDR3 in DNA: TGTGCCAGCAGTTTATCGTTGGGGCTGAGGGGGCGAGAGACCCAGTACTTC.

The chain employs TRBV7-3 and TRBJ2-7; 8 bases align to TRBD2. J gave up 0 bases and V 0 bases, and 4 bases lay outside the gene matches. The CDR3 covers 16 residues. Germline CDR1 and CDR2: SGHTA and FQGTGA. The CDR3 coding sequence is TGTGCCAGCAGCTTAACTAGCGGGGAGGACTCCTACGAGCAGTACTTC. Translation gives CASSLTSGEDSYEQYF.

This rearrangement joins TRBV4-2 to TRBJ2-1; 13 bases map to TRBD2. The V and J ends lost 0 bases and 9 bases, in that order; junction bases with no gene match: 5. The CDR3 covers 16 residues. Germline values: CDR1 LGHNA, CDR2 YNFKEQ. CDR3 residues: CASSQEGTSGAGEQFF. CDR3 DNA sequence: TGTGCCAGCAGCCAAGAAGGGACTAGCGGGGCCGGTGAGCAGTTCTTC.

This clone has a single count. The J gene is TRBJ1-2, the V gene TRBV6-1; 11 bases are a match to TRBD1. The CDR3 sequence is 16 residues long. CDR1 and CDR2 from the germline V gene are MNHNS and SASEGT. Losses at the gene ends were 1 base for V and 2 bases for J; bases not matched to a gene: 3. The CDR3 coding sequence is TGTGCCAGCAGTGAAGATGGGGACAGGGGGAACTATGGCTACACCTTC. Its translation: CASSEDGDRGNYGYTF.

V and J are TRBV29-1 and TRBJ2-3, with D maybe TRBD1 (6 bases). V gave up 3 bases and J gave up 5 bases, with 15 bases separating them. Germline V gene lookup returns CDR1 SQVTM and CDR2 ANQGSEA. The CDR3 length is 14 residues. The CDR3: CSVDKAGAGDTQYF. The CDR3 nucleotides read TGCAGCGTTGATAAGGCAGGGGCGGGAGATACGCAGTATTTT.

V and J are TRBV11-1 and TRBJ2-6, with D maybe TRBD2 (5 bases). Germline V gene data show CDR1 as SGHAT and CDR2 as FQDESV (reference sequence). CDR3 length: 16 amino acids. V lost 6 bases to trimming and J lost 4 bases, with 16 bases between them. In DNA, the CDR3 is TGTGCCAGCAGTGAGGGCCCTTCGGGGGGGGCCAACGTCCTGACTTTC. It specifies CASSEGPSGGANVLTF.